Below, one TCR beta chain is given with its context. Its antigen is not identified. This record belongs to a study of shared clonotypes between healthy human individuals. Study-wide context: The cohort had two women and a few men, ages 18 to 49.

The study, taken as a whole, reports: What limited the represented genetic and exposure-history diversity was the small number of donors. Sharing across several donors was seen in 4% to 5.5% of naive CD4 clonotypes.

Trimming stripped 1 base from V and 7 bases from J, with 13 bases between. Looked up from germline, CDR1 is LNHNV and CDR2 is YYDKDF (reference sequence). CDR3 length: 14 residues. Deep was the level at which the assay was run. Data came from immunoSEQ multiplex PCR; TCRdb stores just in-frame clones and leaves some out. The top ten clones hold roughly 0.45% of a sample with about 1.5 million clones, about 98% of them seen once. This clonotype originated in a young man in good health. Source material: naive CD4+ T cells sorted from blood. Documented subset: CD45RA+ positively selected. This chain connects TRBV15 to TRBJ2-5; TRBD2 might be the D (6 bases). This chain's CDR3 is CATSRGGRRGTQYF. The CDR3 coding sequence is TGTGCCACCAGCAGAGGTGGGAGGCGGGGGACCCAGTACTTC.